This T cell receptor (beta chain) was recovered during a study of cytomegalovirus exposure and HLA in healthy donors. Study-level findings and limits: An analysis done earlier found most TCR beta V segments productive about 90% or about 30% of the time. It was likely that a cluster of highly shared sequence variants was a sequencing artifact. The authors later found most CMV-associated TCR beta chains appeared HLA-restricted.

60 Vbeta and 13 Jbeta primers were used in PCR. The data were produced by immunoSEQ multiplex PCR, yet TCRdb's version contains in-frame clones alone and is incomplete. The sample lists about 160,000 clones; just under 80% were seen once. Concerning this clone: No antigen is known for it.

The CDR3 is made up of 15 amino acids. Germline V gene lookup returns CDR1 SGHVS and CDR2 FNYEAQ. The V segment lost 5 bases and the J segment 6 bases; nucleotides outside the gene matches: 10. The chain combines TRBV7-6 with TRBJ2-7, with TRBD1 matching over 10 bases. Sequenced material: PBMCs. This TCR was sampled from a woman in her forties or fifties in good health and CMV-seronegative. CDR3 sequence (DNA): TGTGCCAGCAGCCCCGGGACAGGGGTACCCGTCGAGCAGTACTTC. It codes for CASSPGTGVPVEQYF.